The 17 T cell receptor beta chains listed next were all sequenced from one sample in a study of T cells in Graves' hyperthyroidism and ophthalmopathy (dated by TCRdb to about 2019). The library came from multiplex PCR. This sample was sequenced with an Illumina HiSeq 2000. The TCR beta CDR3 regions were amplified from the RNA transcripts. The TCR CDR3 was subjected to a first round of RT-PCR using the HTBI primer set and the Qiagen OneStep RT-PCR kit. TCRdb applied fastp at Q25 and MiXCR to the public reads, then kept only in-frame beta chains. For every CDR3 protein sequence, its rows merge into one entry that carries the most common genes and DNA. A total of around 600,000 distinct CDR3 sequences appear in this sample, 14% of them only once. The ten largest account for about 12% of the sample. Sequencing was carried out using blood. Source of these receptors: a woman in her forties or fifties with Graves' ophthalmopathy.

This clonotype was counted ten times or more. The chain links TRBV20-1 to TRBJ1-6, with D perhaps TRBD1 (5 bases). Germline loops: CDR1 DFQATT, CDR2 SNEGSKA (reference sequence). V was trimmed by 2 bases and J by 7 bases, leaving 15 bases between them. The CDR3 totals 15 residues. The CDR3 DNA sequence: TGCAGTGCTAGAAGGCAGACAGACCCCAATTCACCCCTCCACTTT. It yields the protein CSARRQTDPNSPLHF.

The table lists this clonotype with many counts. The rearrangement links TRBV30 to TRBJ1-2; 9 bases map to TRBD1. This CDR3 is 15 amino acids long. V trimming: 4 bases; J trimming: 8 bases; junction bases outside the gene matches: 14. CDR1 and CDR2 from the germline V gene are GTSNPN and SVGIG (reference sequence). CDR3 nucleotide sequence: TGTGCCTGGAAACCGGGGACAGGGTTTGTCTGGGGCTACACCTTC. Encoded protein: CAWKPGTGFVWGYTF. Filled out from reference TRBV30 and TRBJ1-2, the complete variable domain reads SQTIHQWPATLVQPVGSPLSLECTVEGTSNPNLYWYRQAAGRGLQLLFYSVGIGQISSEVPQNLSASRPQDRQFILSSKKLLLSDSGFYLCAWKPGTGFVWGYTFGSGTRLTVV.

This clonotype showed up many times. The chain links TRBV6-1 to TRBJ2-3, with 9 nucleotides matching TRBD2. Per germline, CDR1 MNHNS and CDR2 SASEGT. The CDR3 extends over 16 amino acids. With V trimmed by 4 bases and J by 4 bases, 9 bases remained unmatched. The CDR3 nucleotides read TGTGCCAGCAGTGGACCTAGCGGGATTCAAGCAGATACGCAGTATTTT. Its translation: CASSGPSGIQADTQYF.

This clonotype came up many times. V gene TRBV11-3 combines with J gene TRBJ2-2, with no clear D. Trimming left V 2 bases short and J 7 bases short, with 2 bases between. Germline V lookup: CDR1 SGHNT, CDR2 YENEEA. This CDR3 comprises 11 residues. The CDR3 DNA is TGTGCCAGCAGCTTAAACGGGGAGCTGTTTTTT. Translation gives CASSLNGELFF.

The chain couples TRBV24-1 to TRBJ2-7, with D unclear. The CDR3 length is 13 residues. V was trimmed by 2 bases and J by 0 bases, leaving 4 bases between them. Germline CDR1 and CDR2: KGHDR and SFDVKD. The DNA of the CDR3 is TGTGCCACCAGTGATTCCTACTCCTACGAGCAGTACTTC. This encodes CATSDSYSYEQYF.

In its sample, this clonotype was seen a few times. V and J are TRBV9 and TRBJ2-6; no reliable D call. The CDR3 consists of 14 residues. The ends were cut back, 4 bases at V and 4 bases at J, with 9 bases in the middle. The germline V gene encodes CDR1 SGDLS and CDR2 YYNGEE. CDR3 region: CASSPFWGANVLTF. In nucleotides, the CDR3 is TGTGCCAGCAGCCCTTTTTGGGGGGCCAACGTCCTGACTTTC.

In the case of this clonotype: A much more abundant neighbour one base away suggests this may be a read error. The chain is built from TRBV20-1 and TRBJ2-1, with D possibly being TRBD1 (5 bases). This CDR3 comprises 14 residues. From germline, CDR1 is DFQATT and CDR2 SNEGSKA (reference sequence). V was clipped by 6 bases and J by 5 bases, with 17 bases between them. Here the CDR3 reads CSAIWQGFNNEQFF. CDR3 in DNA: TGCAGTGCCATATGGCAGGGTTTCAACAATGAGCAGTTCTTC.

This clonotype was seen repeatedly, ten times or more. J is TRBJ2-2 and V is TRBV5-5; D is perhaps TRBD2 (6 bases). Trimming pared 3 bases from V and 3 bases from J, leaving 15 bases between. Germline-derived CDR1 and CDR2 are SGHKS and YYEKEE (reference sequence). The length of the CDR3 is 16 residues. The CDR3 DNA follows: TGTGCCAGCAGCTCCTCCGGGAGCCTGTACACCGGGGAGCTGTTTTTT. It specifies CASSSSGSLYTGELFF.

A few counts support this clonotype. This sequence joins TRBV7-2 and TRBJ2-3; no reliable D call. This CDR3 has 12 amino acids. Germline V gives CDR1 SGHTA, CDR2 FQGNSA. V shed 6 bases and J shed 2 bases, with 6 bases lying between them. The CDR3 protein is CASRYDTDTQYF. The CDR3 bases are TGTGCCAGCAGATACGACACAGATACGCAGTATTTT.

In this sample, this clonotype turned up many times. The V and J genes are TRBV2 and TRBJ2-1; D gene uncertain. Trimming took 3 bases from V and 9 from J, leaving 15 bases between them. Germline V lookup: CDR1 SNHLY, CDR2 FYNNEI. This CDR3 comprises 14 residues. CDR3 region: CASSESRRLSEQFF. In DNA, the CDR3 is TGTGCCAGCAGTGAGTCCCGACGTCTATCTGAGCAGTTCTTC.

This clonotype was found many times. This chain joins TRBV9 and TRBJ2-1, with 9 bases identical to TRBD1. Looked up from germline, CDR1 is SGDLS and CDR2 is YYNGEE. Trimming cost V 4 bases and J 5 bases; bases outside gene matches: 10. CDR3 length: 16 residues. CDR3 amino acids: CASSPQTGGDHNEQFF. CDR3 DNA sequence: TGTGCCAGCAGCCCCCAAACAGGGGGCGACCACAATGAGCAGTTCTTC.

The V gene is TRBV9, the J gene TRBJ2-4; 12 bases align to TRBD2. The CDR3 is 16 amino acids. CDR1 SGDLS and CDR2 YYNGEE come from the germline V gene. Germline trimming cut 4 bases from V and 8 bases from J; bases unmatched to any gene: 10. CDR3 coding DNA: TGTGCCAGCAGCACACTAGCGGGAGGTGTTAGAGACATTCAGTACTTC. Translated, it gives CASSTLAGGVRDIQYF.

V gene TRBV4-3 combines with J gene TRBJ2-2, with 10 bases lining up with TRBD1. This CDR3 is built from 18 residues. V trimming: 1 base; J trimming: 8 bases; junction bases outside the gene matches: 13. Germline CDR1 and CDR2: LGHNA and YSLEER. The CDR3 DNA reads as TGCGCCAGCAGCCAAGCCGTGGACAGGGGGTTTCCGGCGGGGGAGCTGTTTTTT. Its translation is CASSQAVDRGFPAGELFF.

This clonotype was recorded only once. The CDR3 loop reads CASSYSVRQHSYEQYF. CDR3 nucleotide sequence: TGTGCCAGCAGTTACTCGGTTCGACAGCACTCCTACGAGCAGTACTTC. This rearrangement joins TRBV6-2 or TRBV6-3 to TRBJ2-7; D possibly corresponds to TRBD1 (5 bases). Germline V CDR1 and CDR2: MNHEY, SVGEGT. CDR3 size: 16 residues. V was shortened by 0 bases and J by 0 bases, with 12 bases between the two germline ends.

This clonotype was seen many times. The chain recombines TRBV29-1 with TRBJ1-3; D gene unclear. Germline V gene data show CDR1 as SQVTM and CDR2 as ANQGSEA. V lost 4 bases to trimming and J lost 9 bases, with 10 bases between them. The CDR3 spans 11 residues. The CDR3 sequence: CSVADDSTIYF. The CDR3, as DNA: TGCAGCGTTGCGGACGATTCCACCATATATTTT.

This chain connects TRBV7-2 to TRBJ1-3, with D tentatively TRBD1 (6 bases). This CDR3 spans 14 amino acids. Deletions cut 5 bases from V and 2 bases from J, with 10 bases between. Germline CDR1 SGHTA, CDR2 FQGNSA. This CDR3 is CASSPGAAGNTIYF. The CDR3 coding sequence is TGTGCCAGCAGCCCGGGGGCTGCTGGAAACACCATATATTTT. The full variable domain, rest sourced from reference TRBV7-2 and TRBJ1-3, is GAGVSQSPSNKVTEKGKDVELRCDPISGHTALYWYRQSLGQGLEFLIYFQGNSAPDKSGLPSDRFSAERTGGSVSTLTIQRTQQEDSAVYLCASSPGAAGNTIYFGEGSWLTVV.

In this sample, this clonotype turned up a few times. The chain links TRBV4-3 to TRBJ2-7, with D possibly being TRBD1 (5 bases). Germline lookup yields CDR1 LGHNA and CDR2 YSLEER. This CDR3 has 16 amino acids. V gave up 0 bases and J gave up 1 base, with 13 bases separating them. In nucleotides, the CDR3 is TGCGCCAGCAGCCAAGACGGCTACAGGAATTCCTACGAGCAGTACTTC. Protein product: CASSQDGYRNSYEQYF.